Presented here are 13 T cell receptor beta chains from one specimen sequenced in a study of spatial heterogeneity in lung cancer (dated by TCRdb to the late 2010s). Broader findings and caveats from the paper: A correlation was observed between the number of expanded intratumoral alpha and beta TCRs and the tumor nonsynonymous mutation count.

This sample's time point label indicates: sample taken at primary tumor resection. To prepare the library, 5' RACE was applied. Sequencing instrument: NextSeq 500. Through fastp at Q25 and MiXCR, TCRdb rebuilt clones from the public reads, retaining in-frame beta chains. Entries that share a CDR3 protein sequence are merged under the most common genes and DNA. Counted in this sample were 15,000 to 20,000 distinct CDR3 sequences; roughly 6% of them appeared once. Under 7% of the sample is held by the ten biggest clonotypes. Their target antigens are unknown. The sample was lung tumor tissue, taken at surgery. The receptor source for this set is a male donor with early-stage non-small cell lung cancer.

This clonotype has at least ten counts. Since the library was made to target alpha chains, this beta chain is a stray read and its abundance is not meaningful. The rearrangement links TRBV29-1 to TRBJ1-2; possibly TRBD1 for D (5 bases). The germline gives CDR1 SQVTM, CDR2 ANQGSEA. The CDR3 contains 13 residues. V lost 6 bases to trimming and J lost 1 base, with 12 bases between them. The CDR3 DNA reads as TGCAGCGTCGACGACAGCATTAACTATGGCTACACCTTC. Protein product: CSVDDSINYGYTF.

This clonotype was picked up many times. Being off target in a library aimed at alpha chains, this beta chain has a size of little meaning. The gene calls are TRBV28 and TRBJ2-2, with 10 bases that match TRBD2. Germline V CDR1 and CDR2: MDHEN, SYDVKM. V lost 2 bases and J lost 7; bases outside the gene matches: 4. The CDR3 loop spans 15 amino acids. The CDR3, as DNA: TGTGCCAGCAGTTTACCCGGGACTAGCGTCGGGGAGCTGTTTTTT. It encodes CASSLPGTSVGELFF.

By share of the sample, this clonotype is medium-sized. This beta chain is an off-target read within a library intended for alpha chains, so its frequency means little. The chain employs TRBV11-2 and TRBJ2-1, with 7 bases matching TRBD2. Germline V gives CDR1 SGHAT, CDR2 FQNNGV. The CDR3 runs 14 residues. V was pared by 8 bases and J by 2 bases, with 6 bases of the junction left unmatched. The CDR3 nucleotides are TGTGCCAGCCGCGGGGGACTCGCCTACAATGAGCAGTTCTTC. Protein sequence: CASRGGLAYNEQFF.

This clonotype was counted at least ten times. This beta chain is a stray sequence in a library constructed for alpha chains; its clone size is not meaningful. The chain couples TRBV7-9 to TRBJ1-1; 7 nucleotides match TRBD1. J was trimmed by 9 bases and V by 7 bases; bases with no gene match: 11. Germline assignment: CDR1 SEHNR and CDR2 FQNEAQ (reference sequence). The CDR3 covers 13 residues. CDR3: CASIDREKLKAFF. As DNA, the CDR3 is TGTGCCAGCATAGACAGGGAGAAGTTGAAAGCTTTCTTT.

In this sample, this clonotype turned up many times. In a library made to pick up alpha chains, this beta chain is a stray read with a size that means little. This chain uses TRBV29-1 with TRBJ1-1; D ambiguous. The CDR3 loop spans 13 amino acids. Between the trimmed V and J ends, which lost 6 bases and 0 bases, there was a span of 11 bases. Germline assignment: CDR1 SQVTM and CDR2 ANQGSEA. CDR3 nucleotide sequence: TGCAGCGTCGTCCCCCAGATGAACACTGAAGCTTTCTTT. Its protein product is CSVVPQMNTEAFF. The whole variable domain, filled in from reference TRBV29-1 and TRBJ1-1, reads SAVISQKPSRDICQRGTSLTIQCQVDSQVTMMFWYRQQPGQSLTLIATANQGSEATYESGFVIDKFPISRPNLTFSTLTVSNMSPEDSSIYLCSVVPQMNTEAFFGQGTRLTVV.

Many counts were recorded for this clonotype. Because this beta chain is a stray read in a library intended to capture alpha chains, its abundance should not be given much weight. The chain employs TRBV6-5 and TRBJ2-2, with 9 positions matching TRBD2. Per the germline V gene, CDR1 is MNHEY and CDR2 is SVGAGI. Germline trimming cut 5 bases from V and 6 bases from J; bases unmatched to any gene: 10. The CDR3 totals 16 residues. CDR3 protein: CASSTGDSGRPGELFF. The CDR3 DNA is TGTGCCAGCAGTACCGGCGATAGCGGGAGACCCGGGGAGCTGTTTTTT.

This clonotype was seen ten or more times. For a library built for alpha chains, this beta chain is a stray read; little rests on its size. V gene TRBV9 combines with J gene TRBJ2-7, with TRBD1 matching over 9 bases. V was pared by 3 bases and J by 5 bases, with 6 bases of the junction left unmatched. CDR1 and CDR2 from the germline V gene are SGDLS and YYNGEE. This CDR3 is built from 14 residues. CDR3 sequence reads: CASSGRTGVDEQYF. CDR3 DNA sequence: TGTGCCAGCAGCGGGAGGACAGGGGTTGACGAGCAGTACTTC.

Regarding this clonotype: As an off-target read in a library built for alpha chains, this beta chain has a frequency of little significance. The chain carries TRBV3-1 and TRBJ1-1, with 7 bases fitting TRBD1. Germline V gene lookup returns CDR1 LGHDT and CDR2 YNNKEL (reference sequence). V lost 4 bases, J lost 6 bases, and 2 bases stayed unmatched. The CDR3 length is 12 residues. The CDR3 bases are TGTGCCAGCAGCCGACAGGGAGCTGAAGCTTTCTTT. Translated: CASSRQGAEAFF.

This clonotype is judged medium-sized. One junction end does not reproduce the germline sequence, and a read error may be involved. This beta chain is a stray read from a library made for alpha chains; its abundance is not meaningful. J is TRBJ2-3 and V is TRBV11-2, with D tentatively TRBD2 (5 bases). Germline lookup yields CDR1 SGHAT and CDR2 FQNNGV. This CDR3 contains 17 residues. CDR3 sequence: CASSNPSSRASRDTQYF. The CDR3 DNA follows: TGTGCCAGCAGCAACCCGTCTTCGAGGGCTAGCAGAGATACGCAGTATTTT. Supplemented by reference TRBV11-2 and TRBJ2-3, the full variable domain reads EAGVAQSPRYKIIEKRQSVAFWCNPISGHATLYWYQQILGQGPKLLIQFQNNGVVDDSQLPKDRFSAERLKGVDSTLKIQPAKLEDSAVYLCASSNPSSRASRDTQYFGPGTRLTVL.

This clonotype occurred many times. Within a library made for alpha chains, this beta chain is off target, and its count is uninformative. The J gene is TRBJ2-3, the V gene TRBV6-2 or TRBV6-3; D uncertain. The CDR3 is made up of 15 amino acids. The V and J ends lost 0 bases and 4 bases respectively, with 11 bases between them. The germline CDR1 and CDR2 sequences are MNHEY and SVGEGT. The CDR3 loop is CASSYSAFNSDTQYF. In DNA, the CDR3 is TGTGCCAGCAGTTACTCCGCCTTCAACTCAGATACGCAGTATTTT.

This clonotype was observed at least ten times. This beta chain appears as a stray read in a library generated for alpha chains; its size is not informative. J is TRBJ2-3 and V is TRBV7-2, with a weak D call TRBD2 (5 bases). V was cut by 5 bases and J by 0 bases, with 12 bases left in between. This CDR3 has 15 amino acids. The germline CDR1 and CDR2 sequences are SGHTA and FQGNSA. The chain's CDR3 is CASSHLAYSTDTQYF. CDR3 bases: TGTGCCAGCAGCCACTTAGCGTATAGCACAGATACGCAGTATTTT.

This clonotype was seen ten or more times. This beta chain slipped into a library made for alpha chains as a stray read, so its size is not meaningful. The V call is TRBV6-5, the J call TRBJ1-1, with D unresolved. CDR1 and CDR2 (germline): MNHEY, SVGAGI. The germline V and J ends were trimmed by 4 bases and 0 bases, with 18 bases remaining between them. The CDR3 extends over 17 amino acids. This chain's CDR3 is CASSSGPRGYMNTEAFF. The CDR3 bases are TGTGCCAGCAGTTCGGGTCCTCGAGGCTATATGAACACTGAAGCTTTCTTT.

Details on this clonotype: This beta chain is an unintended read in a library built for alpha chains; its size means little. The J gene is TRBJ2-1, the V gene TRBV6-1, with a tentative D call TRBD2 (5 bases). This CDR3 has 15 amino acids. Germline V CDR1 and CDR2: MNHNS, SASEGT. Trimming took 2 bases from V and 8 from J, leaving 16 bases between them. The DNA for the CDR3 is TGTGCCAGCAGTGAAATAGCGTTGAGGGCAGATGAGCAGTTCTTC. Translation: CASSEIALRADEQFF.